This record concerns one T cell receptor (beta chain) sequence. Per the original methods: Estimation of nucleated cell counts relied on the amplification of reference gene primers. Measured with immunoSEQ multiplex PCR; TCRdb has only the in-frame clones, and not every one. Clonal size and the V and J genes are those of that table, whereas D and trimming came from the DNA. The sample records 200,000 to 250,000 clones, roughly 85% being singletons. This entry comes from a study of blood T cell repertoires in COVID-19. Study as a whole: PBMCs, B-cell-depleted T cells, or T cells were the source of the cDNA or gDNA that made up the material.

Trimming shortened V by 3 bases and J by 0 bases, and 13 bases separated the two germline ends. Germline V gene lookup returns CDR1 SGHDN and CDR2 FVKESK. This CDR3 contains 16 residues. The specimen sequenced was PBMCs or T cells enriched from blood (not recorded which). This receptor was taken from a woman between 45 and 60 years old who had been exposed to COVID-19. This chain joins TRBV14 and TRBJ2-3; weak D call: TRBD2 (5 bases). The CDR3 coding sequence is TGTGCCAGCAGCCAGGCCCGACGGACTAGCACAGATACGCAGTATTTT. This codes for CASSQARRTSTDTQYF.